This record looks at one T cell receptor (beta chain) sequence and its context. As yet, its antigen is unknown. Genes and germline come from the mouse. The sequence runs out 1 residue before the end of the CDR3; the remainder is reconstructed from the germline J gene. The CDR3 loop spans 12 amino acids. The germline CDR1 and CDR2 sequences are NNHDY and SYVADS. The germline V and J ends were trimmed by 7 bases and 0 bases, with 7 bases remaining between them. Time point of the sample: mouse harvest day 14 after allogeneic transplant. Mouse grafts combined 10^7 T-cell-depleted bone marrow cells with 10^6 splenic CD5+ T cells. B6 (H2b) cells into BALB/c (H2d) mice; tissues taken at day 7 or 14. The sample belongs to a study of tissue T cells after allogeneic stem cell transplantation. CDR3 sequences, V/J genes, frequencies and template counts came from survey-depth TCRbeta sequencing. The data were produced by immunoSEQ multiplex PCR, yet TCRdb's version contains in-frame clones alone and is incomplete. The table lists around 5,000 clones, under 50% of them singletons.

Study-level results: Which tissue TCRs were alloreactive or antigen-specific was not determined. Some clones might be persisting host cells.

This sequence was found in a female BALB/c mouse given C57BL/6 T cells with graft-versus-host disease after an allogeneic hematopoietic cell transplant. This chain uses TRBV13-3 with TRBJ1-1; D uncertain. Sequences were obtained from gut tissue. The CDR3 sequence is CASGQANTEVFF. CDR3 bases read: TGTGCCAGCGGGCAAGCAAACACAGAAGTCTTC.